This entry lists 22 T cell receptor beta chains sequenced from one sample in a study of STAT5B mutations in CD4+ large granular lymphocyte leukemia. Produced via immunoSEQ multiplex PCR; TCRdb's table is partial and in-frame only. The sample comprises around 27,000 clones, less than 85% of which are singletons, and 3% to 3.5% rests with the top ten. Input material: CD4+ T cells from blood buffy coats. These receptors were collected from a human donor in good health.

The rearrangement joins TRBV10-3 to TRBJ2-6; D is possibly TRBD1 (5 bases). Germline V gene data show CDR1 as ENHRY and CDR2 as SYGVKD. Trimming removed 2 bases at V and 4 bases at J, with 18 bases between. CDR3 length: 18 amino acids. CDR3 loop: CAISEPNSGITGANVLTF. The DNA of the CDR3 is TGTGCCATCAGTGAGCCCAATTCAGGGATTACCGGGGCCAACGTCCTGACTTTC.

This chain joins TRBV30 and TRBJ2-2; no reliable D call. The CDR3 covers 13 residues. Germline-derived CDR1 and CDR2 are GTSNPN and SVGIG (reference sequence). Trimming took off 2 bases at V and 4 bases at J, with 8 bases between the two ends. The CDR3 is CAWSSQSTGELFF. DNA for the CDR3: TGTGCCTGGAGTTCACAGAGCACCGGGGAGCTGTTTTTT.

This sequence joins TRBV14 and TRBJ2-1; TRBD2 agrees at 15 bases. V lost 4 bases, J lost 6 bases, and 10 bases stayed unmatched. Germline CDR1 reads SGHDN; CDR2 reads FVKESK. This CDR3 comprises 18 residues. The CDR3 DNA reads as TGTGCCAGCAGCCCAGGACTAGCGGGAGGGCCGAGGGGCAATGAGCAGTTCTTC. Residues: CASSPGLAGGPRGNEQFF.

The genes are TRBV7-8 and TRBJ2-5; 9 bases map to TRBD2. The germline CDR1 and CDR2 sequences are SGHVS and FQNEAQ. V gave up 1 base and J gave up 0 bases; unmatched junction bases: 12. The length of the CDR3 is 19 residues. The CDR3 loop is CASSLVGGRADVYQETQYF. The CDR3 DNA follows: TGTGCCAGCAGCTTAGTTGGCGGGAGGGCCGATGTGTACCAAGAGACCCAGTACTTC. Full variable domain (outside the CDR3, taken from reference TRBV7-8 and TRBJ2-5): GAGVSQSPRYKVAKRGQDVALRCDPISGHVSLFWYQQALGQGPEFLTYFQNEAQLDKSGLPSDRFFAERPEGSVSTLKIQRTQQEDSAVYLCASSLVGGRADVYQETQYFGPGTRLLVL.

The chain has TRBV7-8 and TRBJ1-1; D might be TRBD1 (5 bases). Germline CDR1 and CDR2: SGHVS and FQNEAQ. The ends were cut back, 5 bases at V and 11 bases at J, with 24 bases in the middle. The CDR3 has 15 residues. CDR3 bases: TGTGCCAGCAGCACAGACGCAGGGATCAGATTAAGGGCTTTCTTT. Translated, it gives CASSTDAGIRLRAFF.

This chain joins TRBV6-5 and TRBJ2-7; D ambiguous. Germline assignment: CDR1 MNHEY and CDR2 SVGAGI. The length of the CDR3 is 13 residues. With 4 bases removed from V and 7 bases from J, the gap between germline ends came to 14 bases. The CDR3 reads CASSSATPPEQYF. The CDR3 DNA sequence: TGTGCCAGCAGTTCCGCTACTCCGCCAGAGCAGTACTTC.

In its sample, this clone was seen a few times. CDR3: CASSRTDRGNYGYTF. CDR3 in DNA: TGTGCCAGCAGTCGTACGGACAGGGGGAACTATGGCTACACCTTC. This chain connects TRBV28 to TRBJ1-2; TRBD1 aligns across 10 bases. The J segment lost 2 bases and the V segment lost 5 bases, leaving 5 bases of the junction unmatched. Germline CDR1 reads MDHEN; CDR2 reads SYDVKM. This CDR3 contains 15 residues.

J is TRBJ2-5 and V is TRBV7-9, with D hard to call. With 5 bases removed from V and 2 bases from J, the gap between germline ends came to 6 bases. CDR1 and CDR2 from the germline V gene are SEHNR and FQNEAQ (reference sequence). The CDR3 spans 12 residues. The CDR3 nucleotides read TGTGCCAGCAGCACTCAACAAGAGACCCAGTACTTC. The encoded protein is CASSTQQETQYF.

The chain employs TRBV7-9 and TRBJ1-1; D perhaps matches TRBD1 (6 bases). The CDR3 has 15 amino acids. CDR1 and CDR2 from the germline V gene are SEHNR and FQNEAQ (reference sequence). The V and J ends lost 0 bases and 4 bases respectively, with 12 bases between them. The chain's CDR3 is CASSLASNRATEAFF. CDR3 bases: TGTGCCAGCAGCTTAGCCAGTAACAGGGCCACTGAAGCTTTCTTT.

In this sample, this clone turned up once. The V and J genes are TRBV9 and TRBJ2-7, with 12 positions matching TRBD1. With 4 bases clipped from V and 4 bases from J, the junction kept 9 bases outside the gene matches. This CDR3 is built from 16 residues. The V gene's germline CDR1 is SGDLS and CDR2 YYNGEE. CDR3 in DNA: TGTGCCAGCAGCCCCCAACCGGGACAGGGGGCTTACGAGCAGTACTTC. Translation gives CASSPQPGQGAYEQYF.

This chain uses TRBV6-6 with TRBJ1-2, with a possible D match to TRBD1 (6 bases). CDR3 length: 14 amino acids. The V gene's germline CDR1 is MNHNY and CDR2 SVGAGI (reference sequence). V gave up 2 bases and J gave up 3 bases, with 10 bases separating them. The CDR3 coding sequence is TGTGCCAGCAGTTACGCAGGGGACTACTATGGCTACACCTTC. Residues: CASSYAGDYYGYTF.

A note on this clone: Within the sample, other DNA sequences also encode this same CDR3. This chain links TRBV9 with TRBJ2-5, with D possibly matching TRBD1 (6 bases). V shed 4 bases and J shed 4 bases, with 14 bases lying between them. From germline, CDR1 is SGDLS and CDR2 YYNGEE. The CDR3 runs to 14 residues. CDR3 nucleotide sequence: TGTGCCAGCAGCACCACAGGGATGCGAGAGACCCAGTACTTC. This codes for CASSTTGMRETQYF.

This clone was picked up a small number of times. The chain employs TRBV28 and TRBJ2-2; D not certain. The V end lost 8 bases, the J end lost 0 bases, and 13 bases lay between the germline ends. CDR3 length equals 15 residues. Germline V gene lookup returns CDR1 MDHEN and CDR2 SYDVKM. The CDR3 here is CASRRGRTNTGELFF. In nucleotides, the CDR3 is TGTGCCAGCCGTCGTGGAAGAACGAACACCGGGGAGCTGTTTTTT.

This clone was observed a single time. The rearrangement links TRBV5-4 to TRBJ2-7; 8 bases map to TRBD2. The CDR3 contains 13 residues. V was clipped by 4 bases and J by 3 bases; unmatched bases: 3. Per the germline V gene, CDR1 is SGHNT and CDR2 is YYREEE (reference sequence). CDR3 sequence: CASSKGTSYEQYF. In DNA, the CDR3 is TGTGCCAGCAGCAAGGGGACTAGCTACGAGCAGTACTTC.

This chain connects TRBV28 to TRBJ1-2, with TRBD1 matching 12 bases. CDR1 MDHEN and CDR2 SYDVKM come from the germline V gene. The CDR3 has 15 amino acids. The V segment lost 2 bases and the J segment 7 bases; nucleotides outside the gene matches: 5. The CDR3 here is CASSLLGQGAVGYTF. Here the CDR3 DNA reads TGTGCCAGCAGTTTACTGGGACAGGGGGCGGTTGGCTACACCTTC.

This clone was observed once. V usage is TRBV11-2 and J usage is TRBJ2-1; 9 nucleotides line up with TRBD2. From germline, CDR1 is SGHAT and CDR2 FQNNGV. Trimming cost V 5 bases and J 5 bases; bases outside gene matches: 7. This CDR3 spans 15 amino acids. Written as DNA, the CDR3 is TGTGCCAGCAGCCCCCGACTAGCGGCACACAATGAGCAGTTCTTC. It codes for CASSPRLAAHNEQFF.

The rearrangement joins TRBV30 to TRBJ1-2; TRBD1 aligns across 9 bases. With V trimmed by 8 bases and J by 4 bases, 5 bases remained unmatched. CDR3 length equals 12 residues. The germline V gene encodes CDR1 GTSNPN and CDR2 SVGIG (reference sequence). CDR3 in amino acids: CASGQGIYGYTF. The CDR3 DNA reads TGTGCCAGCGGACAGGGGATCTATGGCTACACCTTC.

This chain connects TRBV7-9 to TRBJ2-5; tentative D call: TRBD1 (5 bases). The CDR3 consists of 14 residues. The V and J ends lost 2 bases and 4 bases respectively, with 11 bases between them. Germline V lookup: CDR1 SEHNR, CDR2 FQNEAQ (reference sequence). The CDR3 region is CASSLIRDRETQYF. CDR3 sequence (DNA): TGTGCCAGCAGCTTAATCAGGGATCGAGAGACCCAGTACTTC.

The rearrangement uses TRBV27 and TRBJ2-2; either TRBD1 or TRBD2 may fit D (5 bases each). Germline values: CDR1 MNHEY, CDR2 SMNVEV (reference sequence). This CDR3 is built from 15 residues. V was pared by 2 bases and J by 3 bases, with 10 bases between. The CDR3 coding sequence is TGTGCCAGCAGTTTAGGGACGGTTGACACCGGGGAGCTGTTTTTT. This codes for CASSLGTVDTGELFF.

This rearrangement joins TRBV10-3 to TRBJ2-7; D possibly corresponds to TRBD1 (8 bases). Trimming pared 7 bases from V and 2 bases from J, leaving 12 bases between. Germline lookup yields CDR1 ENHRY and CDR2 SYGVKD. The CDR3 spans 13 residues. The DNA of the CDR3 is TGTGCCATCAACAGGGGGGGTACCTACGAGCAGTACTTC. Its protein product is CAINRGGTYEQYF.

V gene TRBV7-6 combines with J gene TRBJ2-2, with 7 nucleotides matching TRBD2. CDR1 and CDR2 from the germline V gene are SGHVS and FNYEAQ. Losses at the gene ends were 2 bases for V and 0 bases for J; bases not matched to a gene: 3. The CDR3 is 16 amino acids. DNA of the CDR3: TGTGCCAGCAGCTTAAAAGCGGGGACGAACACCGGGGAGCTGTTTTTT. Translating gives CASSLKAGTNTGELFF. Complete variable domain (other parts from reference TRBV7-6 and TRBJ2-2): GAGVSQSPRYKVTKRGQDVALRCDPISGHVSLYWYRQALGQGPEFLTYFNYEAQQDKSGLPNDRFSAERPEGSISTLTIQRTEQRDSAMYRCASSLKAGTNTGELFFGEGSRLTVL.

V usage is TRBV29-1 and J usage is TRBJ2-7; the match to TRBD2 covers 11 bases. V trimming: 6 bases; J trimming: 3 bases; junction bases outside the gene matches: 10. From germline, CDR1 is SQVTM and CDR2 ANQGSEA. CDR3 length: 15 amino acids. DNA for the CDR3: TGCAGCGTCCTCGCCACTAGCGGGAGAGTCTACGAGCAGTACTTC. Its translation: CSVLATSGRVYEQYF.